The 14 T cell receptor beta chains given below trace back to one sample, sequenced in a study of cytomegalovirus exposure and HLA in healthy donors. Profiled with immunoSEQ multiplex PCR; TCRdb holds only in-frame clones, not every one. The table has about 98,000 clones, more than 85% seen once. Sequences were obtained from PBMCs. These receptors all come from a man younger than 35 in good health and CMV-seropositive.

This clone was detected a few times. The chain has TRBV5-1 and TRBJ2-3; TRBD1 matches at 9 bases. The J segment lost 2 bases and the V segment lost 0 bases, leaving 13 bases of the junction unmatched. This CDR3 has 19 residues. Germline loops: CDR1 SGHRS, CDR2 YFSETQ. The CDR3 DNA reads as TGCGCCAGCAGCTTGGATCTCTCCGGACAGGGGATTTCCACAGATACGCAGTATTTT. It codes for CASSLDLSGQGISTDTQYF.

This clone was detected only a few times. The chain joins TRBV6-5 to TRBJ2-7; the D gene is possibly TRBD1 (6 bases). The CDR3 consists of 14 residues. Trimming left V 2 bases short and J 2 bases short, with 10 bases between. Germline CDR1 reads MNHEY; CDR2 reads SVGAGI. Here the CDR3 DNA reads TGTGCCAGCAGTTACCGACAGGCCACCTACGAGCAGTACTTC. The encoded protein is CASSYRQATYEQYF.

The rearrangement links TRBV7-9 to TRBJ1-1, with 11 bases identical to TRBD1. The CDR3 length is 15 residues. Germline CDR1 and CDR2: SEHNR and FQNEAQ (reference sequence). V dropped 5 bases and J dropped 10; count of bases not matched to a gene: 12. In DNA form, the CDR3 reads TGTGCCAGCAGCCCCAGCCTCGGGACAGGGGGTTTAGCTTTCTTT. Its protein is CASSPSLGTGGLAFF.

The J gene is TRBJ2-5, the V gene TRBV9; possible D gene TRBD1, 5 bases. Germline-derived CDR1 and CDR2 are SGDLS and YYNGEE. The CDR3 length is 15 residues. V lost 4 bases and J lost 5, with 18 bases in between. The CDR3 loop is CASSLRGAGLETQYF. The DNA for the CDR3 is TGTGCCAGCAGCCTCCGAGGTGCAGGGTTGGAGACCCAGTACTTC.

The CDR3 loop reads CASSSRLAGSTDTQYF. The CDR3 DNA reads as TGTGCCAGCAGCTCCCGACTAGCGGGAAGCACAGATACGCAGTATTTT. The V call is TRBV9, the J call TRBJ2-3, with 11 positions matching TRBD2. J was trimmed by 0 bases and V by 4 bases; bases with no gene match: 4. Germline-derived CDR1 and CDR2 are SGDLS and YYNGEE. The CDR3 totals 16 residues.

This CDR3 reads CASSYSSLAGPDTQYF. CDR3 bases: TGTGCCAGCAGTTACTCGAGTCTAGCGGGACCGGATACGCAGTATTTT. The chain recombines TRBV6-5 with TRBJ2-3, with 9 bases identical to TRBD2. This CDR3 has 16 residues. Trimming removed 0 bases from V and 6 bases from J; junction bases left unmatched: 7. CDR1 is MNHEY and CDR2 is SVGAGI in the germline V gene.

This chain connects TRBV28 to TRBJ1-2; D unclear. CDR1 is MDHEN, CDR2 SYDVKM, per germline. The CDR3 length is 14 residues. Deletions cut 2 bases from V and 1 base from J, with 8 bases between. CDR3 DNA sequence: TGTGCCAGCAGTTTACCCTCCGTTAACTATGGCTACACCTTC. The encoded protein is CASSLPSVNYGYTF.

V is TRBV7-2 and J is TRBJ2-7, with 10 bases matching TRBD2. Germline CDR1 reads SGHTA; CDR2 reads FQGNSA. This CDR3 has 18 residues. V trimming: 1 base; J trimming: 1 base; junction bases outside the gene matches: 10. For the CDR3, the DNA is TGTGCCAGCAGCTTAGAGGCTAGCGGGGGATCTGTTTCCTACGAGCAGTACTTC. It encodes CASSLEASGGSVSYEQYF.

The gene calls are TRBV6-1 and TRBJ2-3, with 10 bases lining up with TRBD2. This CDR3 spans 15 amino acids. CDR1 is MNHNS, CDR2 SASEGT, per germline. J was trimmed by 0 bases and V by 11 bases; bases with no gene match: 8. The CDR3 here is CAGQREGRSTDTQYF. CDR3 bases: TGTGCCGGACAGCGGGAGGGCCGTAGCACAGATACGCAGTATTTT.

The chain joins TRBV7-8 to TRBJ1-2; TRBD1 matches at 8 bases. Germline V gives CDR1 SGHVS, CDR2 FQNEAQ. Trimming removed 1 base from V and 2 bases from J; junction bases left unmatched: 6. This CDR3 is built from 16 residues. The CDR3 bases are TGTGCCAGCAGCTTAGAGACAGGGGCACTAAACTATGGCTACACCTTC. Its translation: CASSLETGALNYGYTF.

There are a few counts of this clone. The V call is TRBV15, the J call TRBJ2-5; D is unresolved. This CDR3 comprises 13 residues. Germline V gene lookup returns CDR1 LNHNV and CDR2 YYDKDF (reference sequence). V lost 2 bases and J lost 3, with 7 bases in between. CDR3 sequence reads: CATSRSLEETQYF. The CDR3 coding sequence is TGTGCCACCAGCAGATCACTGGAAGAGACCCAGTACTTC.

The chain uses TRBV19 and TRBJ2-7, with D tentatively TRBD1 (5 bases). The germline CDR1 and CDR2 sequences are LNHDA and SQIVND (reference sequence). This CDR3 is 15 amino acids long. V was clipped by 6 bases and J by 3 bases, with 18 bases between them. CDR3 DNA sequence: TGTGCCAGTAGCACCAAAGACAGCCCATTCTACGAGCAGTACTTC. Translation: CASSTKDSPFYEQYF. The entire variable domain, with the rest obtained from reference TRBV19 and TRBJ2-7, is as follows: DGGITQSPKYLFRKEGQNVTLSCEQNLNHDAMYWYRQDPGQGLRLIYYSQIVNDFQKGDIAEGYSVSREKKESFPLTVTSAQKNPTAFYLCASSTKDSPFYEQYFGPGTRLTVT.

V and J are TRBV4-2 and TRBJ1-1; tentatively, D is TRBD1 (5 bases). The CDR3 has 15 residues. Trimming removed 4 bases at V and 3 bases at J, with 15 bases between. The germline V gene has CDR1 LGHNA and CDR2 YNFKEQ. The CDR3 bases are TGTGCCAGCAGCCTTTATCAGGGTCAACACACTGAAGCTTTCTTT. Protein: CASSLYQGQHTEAFF.

The rearrangement links TRBV6-6 to TRBJ1-5; 7 nucleotides agree with TRBD1. The CDR3 consists of 15 residues. Trimming at V came to 6 bases and at J to 9 bases, leaving 14 bases not matched to a gene. Germline V lookup: CDR1 MNHNY, CDR2 SVGAGI (reference sequence). The CDR3 DNA follows: TGTGCCAGCAGCCAGACAGGGCGGCCTTTGGGGCCCCAGCATTTT. This sequence encodes CASSQTGRPLGPQHF.